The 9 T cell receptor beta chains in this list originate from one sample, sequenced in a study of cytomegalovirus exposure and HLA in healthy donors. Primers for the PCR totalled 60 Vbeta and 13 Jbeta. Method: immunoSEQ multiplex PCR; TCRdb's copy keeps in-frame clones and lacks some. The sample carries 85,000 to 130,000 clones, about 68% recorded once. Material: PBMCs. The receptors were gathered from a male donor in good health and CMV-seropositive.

This CDR3 is CASSLGGRRGETQYF. The CDR3 DNA is TGTGCCAGCAGCTTAGGCGGCAGGAGGGGAGAGACCCAGTACTTC. The V and J genes are TRBV7-2 and TRBJ2-5; D perhaps matches TRBD2 (6 bases). This CDR3 is built from 15 residues. V lost 1 base and J 4 bases, leaving 13 bases between the germline ends. Germline CDR1 is SGHTA and CDR2 is FQGNSA.

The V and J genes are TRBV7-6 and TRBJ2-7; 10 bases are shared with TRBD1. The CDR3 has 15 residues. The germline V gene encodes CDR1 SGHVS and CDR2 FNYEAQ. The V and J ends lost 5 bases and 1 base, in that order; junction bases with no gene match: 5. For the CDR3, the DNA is TGTGCCAGCAGCCCCGACAGGGGGCCTTCCTACGAGCAGTACTTC. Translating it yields CASSPDRGPSYEQYF. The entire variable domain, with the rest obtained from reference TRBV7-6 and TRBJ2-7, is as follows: GAGVSQSPRYKVTKRGQDVALRCDPISGHVSLYWYRQALGQGPEFLTYFNYEAQQDKSGLPNDRFSAERPEGSISTLTIQRTEQRDSAMYRCASSPDRGPSYEQYFGPGTRLTVT.

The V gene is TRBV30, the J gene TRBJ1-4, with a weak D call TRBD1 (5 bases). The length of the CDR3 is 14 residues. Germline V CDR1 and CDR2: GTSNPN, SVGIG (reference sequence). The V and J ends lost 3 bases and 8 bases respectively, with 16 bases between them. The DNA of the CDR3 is TGTGCCTGGAGCGAGGGACCAGCGGGGGAAAAACTGTTTTTT. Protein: CAWSEGPAGEKLFF.

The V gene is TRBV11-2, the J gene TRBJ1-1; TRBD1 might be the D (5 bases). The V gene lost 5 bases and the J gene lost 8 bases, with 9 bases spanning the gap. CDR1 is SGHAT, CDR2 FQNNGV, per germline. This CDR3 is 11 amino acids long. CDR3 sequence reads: CASSPRTEAFF. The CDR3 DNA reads TGTGCCAGCAGCCCTCGGACAGAAGCTTTCTTT.

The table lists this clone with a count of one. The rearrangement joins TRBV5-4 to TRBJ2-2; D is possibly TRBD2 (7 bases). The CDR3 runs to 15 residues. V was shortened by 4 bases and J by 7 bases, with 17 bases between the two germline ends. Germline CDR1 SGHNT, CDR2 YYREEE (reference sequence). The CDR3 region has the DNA TGTGCCAGCAGCCTGAGCTCCGGGGGGCTCGGGGAGCTGTTTTTT. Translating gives CASSLSSGGLGELFF.

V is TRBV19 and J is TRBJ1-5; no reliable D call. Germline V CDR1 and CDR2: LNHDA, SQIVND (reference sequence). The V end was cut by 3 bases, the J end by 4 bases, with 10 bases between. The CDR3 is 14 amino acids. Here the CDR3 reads CASSMTQANQPQHF. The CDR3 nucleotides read TGTGCCAGTAGTATGACACAAGCTAATCAGCCCCAGCATTTT.

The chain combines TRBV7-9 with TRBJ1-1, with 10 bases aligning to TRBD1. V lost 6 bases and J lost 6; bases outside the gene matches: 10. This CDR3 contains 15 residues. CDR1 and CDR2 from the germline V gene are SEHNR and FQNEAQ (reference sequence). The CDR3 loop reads CASSGGVDRGPEAFF. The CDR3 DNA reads TGTGCCAGCAGTGGAGGCGTCGACAGGGGGCCTGAAGCTTTCTTT.

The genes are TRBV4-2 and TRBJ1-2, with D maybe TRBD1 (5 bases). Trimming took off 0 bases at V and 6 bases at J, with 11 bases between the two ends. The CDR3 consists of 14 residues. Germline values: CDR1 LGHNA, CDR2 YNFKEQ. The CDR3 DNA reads TGTGCCAGCAGCCAAGACGCAGGGTGGAATGGCTACACCTTC. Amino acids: CASSQDAGWNGYTF.

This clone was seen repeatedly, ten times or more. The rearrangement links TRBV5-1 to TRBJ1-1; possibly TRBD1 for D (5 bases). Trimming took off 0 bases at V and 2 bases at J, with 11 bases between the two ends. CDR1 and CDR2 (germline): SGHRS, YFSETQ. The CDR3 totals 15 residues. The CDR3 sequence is CASSLVEGPNTEAFF. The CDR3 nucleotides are TGCGCCAGCAGCTTGGTGGAGGGACCAAACACTGAAGCTTTCTTT.